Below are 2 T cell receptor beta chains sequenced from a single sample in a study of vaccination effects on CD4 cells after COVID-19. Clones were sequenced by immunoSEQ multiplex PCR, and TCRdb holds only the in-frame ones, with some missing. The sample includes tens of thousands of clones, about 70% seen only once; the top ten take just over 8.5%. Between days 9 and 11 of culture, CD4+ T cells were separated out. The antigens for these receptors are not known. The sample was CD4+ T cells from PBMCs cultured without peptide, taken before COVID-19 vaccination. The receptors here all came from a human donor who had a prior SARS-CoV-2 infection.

The CDR3 spells CASSSVVRDRGNQETQYF. The CDR3, as DNA: TGTGCCAGCAGCTCCGTTGTTCGGGACAGGGGAAATCAAGAGACCCAGTACTTC. The chain joins TRBV7-6 to TRBJ2-5, with 10 bases lining up with TRBD1. The trim removed 4 bases at V and 2 bases at J, leaving 13 bases unmatched. The CDR3 totals 18 residues. Germline loops: CDR1 SGHVS, CDR2 FNYEAQ. The variable domain in full, completed from reference TRBV7-6 and TRBJ2-5, reads GAGVSQSPRYKVTKRGQDVALRCDPISGHVSLYWYRQALGQGPEFLTYFNYEAQQDKSGLPNDRFSAERPEGSISTLTIQRTEQRDSAMYRCASSSVVRDRGNQETQYFGPGTRLLVL.

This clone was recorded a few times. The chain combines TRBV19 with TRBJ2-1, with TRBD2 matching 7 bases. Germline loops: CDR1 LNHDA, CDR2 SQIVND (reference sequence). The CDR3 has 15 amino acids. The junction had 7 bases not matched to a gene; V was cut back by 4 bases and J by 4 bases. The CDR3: CASSKAGVRYNEQFF. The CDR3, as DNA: TGTGCCAGTAGTAAGGCGGGAGTCAGGTACAATGAGCAGTTCTTC.